Presented here are 13 T cell receptor beta chains from one specimen sequenced in a study of blood T cells in healthy people across ages. A sample-barcoded 5' primer and a J-beta primer mix were used in a second PCR of about 6 to 11 cycles. TCRdb analysed the 5' RACE reads with MiXCR anew, one entry per CDR3 protein. The sample has about 970,000 distinct CDR3 sequences, roughly half seen once. Sample: blood. These TCRs come from a woman aged 60-75 years in good health.

V and J are TRBV5-1 and TRBJ1-1; the D is unclear. Trimming removed 0 bases at V and 0 bases at J, with 12 bases between. This CDR3 is 16 amino acids long. The germline V gene encodes CDR1 SGHRS and CDR2 YFSETQ. The CDR3 is CASSLGMGNMNTEAFF. As DNA, the CDR3 is TGCGCCAGCAGCTTGGGGATGGGGAACATGAACACTGAAGCTTTCTTT.

CDR3 DNA sequence: TGTGCCAGCAGTTACTTAAGGACAGAAGGAGAGACCCAGTACTTC. Translated, it gives CASSYLRTEGETQYF. The V call is TRBV6-5, the J call TRBJ2-5; TRBD1 might be the D (6 bases). Germline V CDR1 and CDR2: MNHEY, SVGAGI. The CDR3 sequence is 15 residues long. V shed 1 base and J shed 4 bases, with 13 bases lying between them.

V usage is TRBV20-1 and J usage is TRBJ1-6; D possibly corresponds to TRBD1 (5 bases). Germline V gene sequence: CDR1 DFQATT, CDR2 SNEGSKA (reference sequence). Trimming left V 7 bases short and J 2 bases short, with 15 bases between. The CDR3 runs 15 residues. For the CDR3, the DNA is TGCAGTGGTTCTGAGGGGCTCACCTATAATTCACCCCTCCACTTT. Translated: CSGSEGLTYNSPLHF.

Comment on this clonotype: Mismatch with germline at one junction end may stem from a read error. CDR3 region: CASSYAPDRAWGEKLFF. CDR3 DNA sequence: TGTGCCAGCAGTTACGCCCCAGACAGGGCTTGGGGGGAAAAGCTGTTTTTT. The chain carries TRBV6-5 and TRBJ1-4; 7 bases are shared with TRBD1. This CDR3 contains 17 residues. Germline V lookup: CDR1 MNHEY, CDR2 SVGAGI.

This chain joins TRBV16 and TRBJ1-1; possible D gene TRBD1, 6 bases. Per the germline V gene, CDR1 is KGHSY and CDR2 is FQNENV. Deletions cut 0 bases from V and 1 base from J, with 12 bases between. The CDR3 is 16 residues long. CDR3 DNA sequence: TGTGCCAGCAGCCAATCCCCTCTGGACAGGAACACTGAAGCTTTCTTT. Amino acid sequence: CASSQSPLDRNTEAFF.

The CDR3 DNA follows: TGTGCCAGCAGTTACTCGATCCACCGGTTGCGGGATGAAAAACTGTTTTTT. Translating gives CASSYSIHRLRDEKLFF. This chain uses TRBV6-6 with TRBJ1-4; D gene ambiguous. V lost 0 bases, J lost 6 bases, and 17 bases lay in between. The CDR3 has 17 residues. The germline CDR1 and CDR2 sequences are MNHNY and SVGAGI (reference sequence).

Ten or more counts support this clonotype. The V and J genes are TRBV2 and TRBJ2-3; D might be TRBD1 or TRBD2, each matching 5 bases. CDR1 SNHLY and CDR2 FYNNEI come from the germline V gene. This CDR3 contains 13 residues. The V end lost 7 bases, the J end lost 2 bases, and 10 bases lay between the germline ends. The CDR3 region is CASTRDLTDTQYF. In nucleotides, the CDR3 is TGTGCCAGCACTCGGGACCTCACAGATACGCAGTATTTT.

This clonotype was observed a few times. The gene calls are TRBV12-3 or TRBV12-4 and TRBJ2-1; a weak D match, TRBD2 (5 bases). V lost 0 bases and J 7 bases, leaving 16 bases between the germline ends. This CDR3 has 16 residues. The CDR3 nucleotides are TGTGCCAGCAGTTTAGCAATGAGCGGTCGCCTAAATGAGCAGTTCTTC. Protein product: CASSLAMSGRLNEQFF.

In the case of this clonotype: At one boundary the junction diverges from the germline segment, which might be a read error. This chain uses TRBV20-1 with TRBJ1-2, with D maybe TRBD1 (5 bases). Per the germline V gene, CDR1 is DFQATT and CDR2 is SNEGSKA (reference sequence). The CDR3 length is 14 residues. CDR3 sequence (DNA): TGCAGTGCTAGAGGCCAGGGCCGGGGCTATAGCTACACCTTC. Translated: CSARGQGRGYSYTF.

This clonotype showed up just a few times. This may stem from a read error, because a much larger clone lies one nucleotide away. V and J are TRBV7-9 and TRBJ1-2; 8 bases match TRBD1. With V trimmed by 8 bases and J by 5 bases, 4 bases remained unmatched. CDR3 length: 12 amino acids. Germline CDR1 reads SEHNR; CDR2 reads FQNEAQ (reference sequence). The CDR3 DNA is TGTGCCAGCGGCCGGACAGGGTATGGCTACACCTTC. Translation: CASGRTGYGYTF.

The gene calls are TRBV7-8 and TRBJ2-1; D is unresolved. The CDR3 is 13 residues long. Trimming left V 1 base short and J 10 bases short, with 11 bases between. Germline CDR1 and CDR2: SGHVS and FQNEAQ. The CDR3 nucleotides are TGTGCCAGCAGCTTAGGGCCGGTGCGAGAGCAGTTCTTC. Translation gives CASSLGPVREQFF.

Note on this clonotype: Sequence at one end of the junction differs from germline and may be a read error. V is TRBV5-5 and J is TRBJ2-5; perhaps D is TRBD1 or TRBD2 (5 bases each). CDR1 and CDR2 from the germline V gene are SGHKS and YYEKEE (reference sequence). The CDR3 runs to 15 residues. In nucleotides, the CDR3 is TGTGCCAGCAGCCCCCGAGGCTTGGGGGTGGAGACCCTGTACTTC. Its protein product is CASSPRGLGVETLYF. The full variable domain, in which reference TRBV5-5 and TRBJ2-5 provide the parts outside the CDR3, is DAGVTQSPTHLIKTRGQQVTLRCSPISGHKSVSWYQQVLGQGPQFIFQYYEKEERGRGNFPDRFSARQFPNYSSELNVNALLLGDSALYLCASSPRGLGVETLYFGPGTRLLVL.

The chain recombines TRBV29-1 with TRBJ2-3; perhaps TRBD1 as D (6 bases). This CDR3 is 14 amino acids long. V gave up 3 bases and J gave up 2 bases, with 12 bases separating them. In germline, CDR1 is SQVTM, CDR2 ANQGSEA. The CDR3 region is CSVDEDRYTDTQYF. CDR3 nucleotide sequence: TGCAGCGTTGACGAGGACAGATACACAGATACGCAGTATTTT.